The present T cell receptor beta chain was sequenced within a study of spatial heterogeneity in lung cancer. Trimming took off 0 bases at V and 3 bases at J, with 9 bases between the two ends. Germline loops: CDR1 SGHRS, CDR2 YFSETQ. This CDR3 is built from 14 residues. TCRdb used MiXCR to reprocess the 5' RACE reads, holding one entry per CDR3 protein. The sample consists of tens of thousands of distinct CDR3 sequences, 6.5% to 9% of them appearing once. Time point specified: sample taken at primary tumor resection. This clonotype was seen more than once but under ten times. V and J are TRBV5-1 and TRBJ1-1; D gene unclear. The clonotype comes from a female donor with early-stage non-small cell lung cancer. Sequences were derived from PBMCs, sampled at surgery. CDR3 loop: CASSLVDTHTEAFF. The CDR3 nucleotides read TGCGCCAGCAGCTTGGTCGACACGCACACTGAAGCTTTCTTT.